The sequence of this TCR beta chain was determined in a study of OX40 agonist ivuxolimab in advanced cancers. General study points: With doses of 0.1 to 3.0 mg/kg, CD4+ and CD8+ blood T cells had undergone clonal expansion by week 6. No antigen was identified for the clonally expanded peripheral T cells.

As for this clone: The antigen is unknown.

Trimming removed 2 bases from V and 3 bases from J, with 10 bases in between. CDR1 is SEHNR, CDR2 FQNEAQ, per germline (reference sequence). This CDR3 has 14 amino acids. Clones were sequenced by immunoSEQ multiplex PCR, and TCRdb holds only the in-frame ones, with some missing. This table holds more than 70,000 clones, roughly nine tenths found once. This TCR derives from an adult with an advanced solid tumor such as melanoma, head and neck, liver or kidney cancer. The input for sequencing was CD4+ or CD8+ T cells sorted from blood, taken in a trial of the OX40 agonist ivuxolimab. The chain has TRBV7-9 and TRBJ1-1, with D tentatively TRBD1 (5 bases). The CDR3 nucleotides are TGTGCCAGCAGCTTAACAGGCCACTACACTGAAGCTTTCTTT. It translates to CASSLTGHYTEAFF. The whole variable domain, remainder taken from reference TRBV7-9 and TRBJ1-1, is DTGVSQNPRHKITKRGQNVTFRCDPISEHNRLYWYRQTLGQGPEFLTYFQNEAQLEKSRLLSDRFSAERPKGSFSTLEIQRTEQGDSAMYLCASSLTGHYTEAFFGQGTRLTVV.